The rows below give T cell receptor beta chains drawn from one sample of a study of neurological immune-mediated disorders. TCRdb called the 5' RACE reads again in MiXCR, with one record for every CDR3 protein. The sample comprises 25,000 to 30,000 distinct CDR3 sequences, approximately 6.6% of which are singletons, and about 8.3% rests with the top ten. The sample was PBMCs. The receptors were sampled from a woman in her 50s in good health. Each CDR3 is given with its conserved first and last residue. A D gene is named only where the DNA matches it firmly. The size entry gives once, few, many, or a class for an expanded clone.

V,J,size,D,DNA,CDR3
TRBV12-3/TRBV12-4,TRBJ1-5,many,TRBD1,TGTGCCAGCAGACTCGGGACAGGGAATCAGCCCCAGCATTTT,CASRLGTGNQPQHF
TRBV29-1,TRBJ2-3,many,TRBD2,TGCAGCGCCGCGGGGGTGTCCCCTGATACGCAGTATTTT,CSAAGVSPDTQYF
TRBV28,TRBJ2-7,many,NA,TGTGCCAGCAGTTTATTAATGGAGGAGCAGTACTTC,CASSLLMEEQYF
TRBV20-1,TRBJ1-5,many,NA,TGCAGTGCTCTTTTGGCAGTTTCGAGCAATCAGCCCCAGCATTTT,CSALLAVSSNQPQHF
TRBV28,TRBJ2-7,many,TRBD1,TGTGCCAGCAATATTCAGGGGGCCCCGGTCGAGCAGTACTTC,CASNIQGAPVEQYF
TRBV25-1,TRBJ1-1,many,NA,TGTGCCAGCAGTGAGGCTGGCGCCCATGAAGCTTTCTTT,CASSEAGAHEAFF
TRBV5-1,TRBJ1-1,many,NA,TGCGCCAGCAGGGCCGGGGTGATTGAAACTGAAGCTTTCTTT,CASRAGVIETEAFF
TRBV7-3,TRBJ1-1,many,NA,TGTGCCAGCAGCGCCCAGGGTCCCGATAAGAACACTGAAGCTTTCTTT,CASSAQGPDKNTEAFF
TRBV20-1,TRBJ2-6,many,TRBD1,TGCAGTGCTACCGCGACAGGGACTGGGGCCAACGTCCTGACTTTC,CSATATGTGANVLTF
TRBV20-1,TRBJ1-1,many,NA,TGCAGTGTTTCCCACACTGAAGCTTTCTTT,CSVSHTEAFF
TRBV12-3/TRBV12-4,TRBJ1-1,many,TRBD1,TGTGCCAGCAGTCCGGGACAGGGCCTGTCGAACACTGAAGCTTTCTTT,CASSPGQGLSNTEAFF
TRBV7-2,TRBJ2-1,many,NA,TGTGCCAGCAGCTCGGACAGCGCATACAATGAGCAGTTCTTC,CASSSDSAYNEQFF
TRBV27,TRBJ1-5,many,TRBD1,TGTGCCAGCGGACAGGGAGATCAGCCCCAGCATTTT,CASGQGDQPQHF
TRBV14,TRBJ2-1,many,TRBD1,TGTGCCAGCAGCCTCGGACAGGGGGCCAATGAGCAGTTCTTC,CASSLGQGANEQFF
TRBV27,TRBJ2-3,many,TRBD2,TGTGCCTCCTGGGCGAGCGGGGGGCCATCAGATACGCAGTATTTT,CASWASGGPSDTQYF
TRBV5-1,TRBJ2-3,many,NA,TGCGCCAGCAGCTTGCAGAGTCCTGGCACAGATACGCAGTATTTT,CASSLQSPGTDTQYF
TRBV5-1,TRBJ2-7,many,NA,TGCGCCAGCAGCTTGGTGGGGGAACGGTACGAGCAGTACTTC,CASSLVGERYEQYF
TRBV28,TRBJ2-7,once,NA,TGTGCCAGCAGTTTGCCTAGCGAGGGCGAGCAGTACTTC,CASSLPSEGEQYF
TRBV6-6,TRBJ2-7,many,NA,TGTGCCAGCAGTTCCCGGGACACCCCCTACGAGCAGTACTTC,CASSSRDTPYEQYF
TRBV27,TRBJ2-3,many,NA,TGTGCCAGCAGTTTGGGCGGGACCCGCACAGATACGCAGTATTTT,CASSLGGTRTDTQYF
TRBV28,TRBJ2-1,many,NA,TGTGCCAGCAGTCCCTACTCCCCCTCCTACAATGAGCAGTTCTTC,CASSPYSPSYNEQFF
TRBV28,TRBJ1-5,many,NA,TGTGCCAGCGGGGCCTGGGGGAATCAGCCCCAGCATTTT,CASGAWGNQPQHF
TRBV12-3/TRBV12-4,TRBJ2-1,many,TRBD2,TGTGCCACCAACGGGAGGGCCGCCGGTGAGCAGTTCTTC,CATNGRAAGEQFF
TRBV7-3,TRBJ2-1,many,TRBD2,TGTGCCAGCAGCTCTTCCCCGGGACTAGCGGGGGATGAGCAGTTCTTC,CASSSSPGLAGDEQFF
TRBV29-1,TRBJ1-1,many,NA,TGCAGCGTTGGTGGACAGAACACTGAAGCTTTCTTT,CSVGGQNTEAFF
TRBV9,TRBJ1-4,many,NA,TGTGCCAGCAGCGCGGCGGTCAGAGCGGATGAAAAACTGTTTTTT,CASSAAVRADEKLFF